The clone carrying this T cell receptor beta chain showed up many times. MiXCR, applied by TCRdb to the 5' RACE reads, yields one record per CDR3 protein. This table holds some 260,000 distinct CDR3 sequences, roughly 5.6% found once. CDR3 length equals 13 residues. Trimming cost V 6 bases and J 0 bases, with 3 bases left between them. The data were obtained in a study of T cells after yellow fever vaccination. The sequence was obtained from a man between 18 and 35 years old who received the YFV17D yellow fever vaccine. The rearrangement links TRBV12-3 or TRBV12-4 to TRBJ2-6; D not resolved. The sample in question was CD4+ T cells sorted from PBMCs, obtained on the day of the yellow fever booster vaccination. CDR3 amino acids: CASRLSGANVLTF. In DNA, the CDR3 is TGTGCCAGCAGGCTCTCTGGGGCCAACGTCCTGACTTTC.